These 32 T cell receptor beta chains were sequenced from one sample in a study of blood T cell repertoires in COVID-19. The data were produced by immunoSEQ multiplex PCR, yet TCRdb's version contains in-frame clones alone and is incomplete. The data contain approximately 170,000 clones, approximately 85% of them singletons. The sample was peripheral blood. Source of these receptors: an elderly man with COVID-19, enrolled during active disease.

There are a few counts of this clone. The J gene is TRBJ1-2, the V gene TRBV4-2, with a possible D match to TRBD1 (6 bases). This CDR3 contains 12 residues. Trimming removed 6 bases from V and 8 bases from J, with 13 bases in between. Germline V gene lookup returns CDR1 LGHNA and CDR2 YNFKEQ. The CDR3 nucleotides are TGTGCCAGCAGGGGGGCGGGGGGCGGCTACACCTTC. Protein: CASRGAGGGYTF.

This rearrangement joins TRBV5-1 to TRBJ2-1; 13 nucleotides match TRBD2. The CDR3 is 16 amino acids. CDR1 and CDR2 (germline): SGHRS, YFSETQ. J lost 8 bases, V lost 0 bases, and 5 bases had no gene match. This CDR3 is CASSLGTSGGVDEQFF. The CDR3 DNA reads TGCGCCAGCAGCTTGGGCACTAGCGGGGGGGTCGATGAGCAGTTCTTC. The full variable domain, completed using reference TRBV5-1 and TRBJ2-1, is KAGVTQTPRYLIKTRGQQVTLSCSPISGHRSVSWYQQTPGQGLQFLFEYFSETQRNKGNFPGRFSGRQFSNSRSEMNVSTLELGDSALYLCASSLGTSGGVDEQFFGPGTRLTVL.

This chain connects TRBV7-2 to TRBJ1-3, with a possible D match to TRBD1 (6 bases). CDR1 is SGHTA and CDR2 is FQGNSA in the germline V gene. The CDR3 loop spans 15 amino acids. V lost 1 base and J 0 bases, leaving 7 bases between the germline ends. The CDR3 DNA sequence: TGTGCCAGCAGCTTAGACAGGGCCTCTGGAAACACCATATATTTT. Protein: CASSLDRASGNTIYF.

For this clone: At one end the junction does not follow the germline gene, possibly because of a read error. The genes are TRBV6-1 and TRBJ2-5; possibly TRBD2 for D (7 bases). Germline V gene lookup returns CDR1 MNHNS and CDR2 SASEGT. The CDR3 runs 14 residues. The chain's CDR3 is CASREGGWKETQYF. The CDR3 region has the DNA TGTGCCAGCCGTGAGGGGGGGTGGAAGGAGACCCAGTACTTC.

The chain couples TRBV4-3 to TRBJ2-1; 8 positions match TRBD2. CDR3 length: 16 amino acids. V was clipped by 0 bases and J by 9 bases; unmatched bases: 10. Germline values: CDR1 LGHNA, CDR2 YSLEER. CDR3 in DNA: TGCGCCAGCAGCCAAGATTACCTAGCGGGTGCGAGTGAGCAGTTCTTC. This sequence encodes CASSQDYLAGASEQFF.

The chain combines TRBV18 with TRBJ2-1; D uncertain. The CDR3 runs to 14 residues. Germline values: CDR1 KGHSH, CDR2 LQKENI. Trimming cost V 4 bases and J 3 bases, with 10 bases left between them. The CDR3 loop is CASSRAGSYNEQFF. The CDR3 DNA sequence: TGTGCCAGCTCACGGGCCGGCAGCTACAATGAGCAGTTCTTC.

The rearrangement uses TRBV4-2 and TRBJ1-5; no reliable D call. Germline CDR1 and CDR2: LGHNA and YNFKEQ. V lost 0 bases to trimming and J lost 3 bases, with 3 bases between them. This CDR3 contains 13 residues. The CDR3 bases are TGTGCCAGCAGCCAAGAATACAATCAGCCCCAGCATTTT. Translation: CASSQEYNQPQHF.

The chain is built from TRBV19 and TRBJ1-6, with a possible D match to TRBD1 (6 bases). The V end lost 5 bases, the J end lost 6 bases, and 17 bases lay between the germline ends. In germline, CDR1 is LNHDA, CDR2 SQIVND (reference sequence). There are 16 residues in the CDR3. CDR3 DNA sequence: TGTGCCAGTAGTCAGGGGATTGGGGTCGGTAATTCACCCCTCCACTTT. This translates into CASSQGIGVGNSPLHF.

For the CDR3, the DNA is TGTGCCATCAGCCAGGGACAGGGGGACACTGAAGCTTTCTTT. Its translation: CAISQGQGDTEAFF. The V gene is TRBV10-3, the J gene TRBJ1-1; 11 positions match TRBD1. Germline lookup yields CDR1 ENHRY and CDR2 SYGVKD. CDR3 size: 14 residues. Trimming removed 6 bases from V and 3 bases from J; junction bases left unmatched: 3.

This rearrangement joins TRBV3-1 (or the pseudogene TRBV3-2) to TRBJ2-5, with 7 nucleotides matching TRBD1. V dropped 6 bases and J dropped 3; count of bases not matched to a gene: 7. Germline-derived CDR1 and CDR2 are LGHDT and YNNKEL (reference sequence). The CDR3 runs 14 residues. This CDR3 is CASSSRGQKETQYF. For the CDR3, the DNA is TGTGCCAGCAGTAGTAGGGGGCAGAAAGAGACCCAGTACTTC.

The gene calls are TRBV7-9 and TRBJ1-1; 7 bases match TRBD1. The CDR3 is made up of 17 amino acids. Germline V CDR1 and CDR2: SEHNR, FQNEAQ (reference sequence). V trimming: 3 bases; J trimming: 0 bases; junction bases outside the gene matches: 10. CDR3 protein: CASSFGTAGFMNTEAFF. The CDR3, as DNA: TGTGCCAGCAGCTTTGGGACAGCCGGATTCATGAACACTGAAGCTTTCTTT.

The genes are TRBV20-1 and TRBJ1-2, with a possible D match to TRBD1 (6 bases). The CDR3 has 11 residues. Germline V gene data show CDR1 as DFQATT and CDR2 as SNEGSKA (reference sequence). V shed 1 base and J shed 8 bases, with 8 bases lying between them. CDR3 region: CSARAGVGYTF. For the CDR3, the DNA is TGCAGTGCTAGAGCAGGGGTCGGCTACACCTTC.

The CDR3 sequence: CASSQERVGRGSNQPQHF. The CDR3 DNA follows: TGTGCCAGCAGCCAAGAACGGGTAGGGCGCGGGAGCAATCAGCCCCAGCATTTT. The V gene is TRBV3-1 (or the pseudogene TRBV3-2), the J gene TRBJ1-5; no reliable D call. The germline gives CDR1 LGHDT, CDR2 YNNKEL (reference sequence). The CDR3 has 18 residues. V lost 0 bases to trimming and J lost 1 base, with 16 bases between them.

The chain carries TRBV6-6 and TRBJ1-3; 8 positions match TRBD1. The CDR3 extends over 16 amino acids. The ends lost 0 bases at V and 0 bases at J; junction bases unmatched: 1. Germline V gene data show CDR1 as MNHNY and CDR2 as SVGAGI (reference sequence). The CDR3 loop reads CASSYSGTGSGNTIYF. CDR3 nucleotide sequence: TGTGCCAGCAGTTACTCGGGGACAGGCTCTGGAAACACCATATATTTT.

This clone appeared a single time. This chain joins TRBV23-1 and TRBJ1-4, with D perhaps matching TRBD1 (5 bases). TRBV23-1 is filed as an ORF, its function uncertain. Trimming pared 1 base from V and 8 bases from J, leaving 11 bases between. The CDR3 covers 14 residues. This CDR3 reads CASSQFGREEKLFF. CDR3 DNA: TGCGCCAGCAGTCAATTTGGCAGGGAAGAAAAACTGTTTTTT.

This clone is a singleton in its sample. V usage is TRBV9 and J usage is TRBJ2-5; 7 bases agree with TRBD1. Trimming took 2 bases from V and 2 from J; bases not matched to a gene: 0. Germline-derived CDR1 and CDR2 are SGDLS and YYNGEE. This CDR3 contains 13 residues. CDR3 bases: TGTGCCAGCAGCGTGGGACAGCAAGAGACCCAGTACTTC. This translates into CASSVGQQETQYF.

The chain has TRBV27 and TRBJ1-5; D not resolved. Trimming pared 5 bases from V and 2 bases from J, leaving 10 bases between. The CDR3 length is 14 residues. CDR1 MNHEY and CDR2 SMNVEV come from the germline V gene (reference sequence). The CDR3 coding sequence is TGTGCCAGCAGTCTGATTCGGGGCAATCAGCCCCAGCATTTT. This gives the protein CASSLIRGNQPQHF.

The sample holds one count of this clone. The chain has TRBV4-2 and TRBJ2-2; TRBD2 matches 8 bases. J lost 4 bases, V lost 3 bases, and 10 bases had no gene match. The CDR3 extends over 17 amino acids. CDR1 and CDR2 (germline): LGHNA, YNFKEQ. The CDR3 spells CASSQGSAGGFTGELFF. The CDR3 nucleotides read TGTGCCAGCAGCCAGGGGTCGGCGGGGGGCTTCACCGGGGAGCTGTTTTTT.

V gene TRBV4-3 combines with J gene TRBJ1-1; no clear D gene. This CDR3 region has 14 residues. The V gene lost 3 bases and the J gene lost 6 bases, with 14 bases spanning the gap. CDR1 LGHNA and CDR2 YSLEER come from the germline V gene. The CDR3 loop is CASSQGGRGPEAFF. As DNA, the CDR3 is TGCGCCAGCAGCCAGGGCGGCCGGGGTCCTGAAGCTTTCTTT.

The rearrangement links TRBV28 to TRBJ1-1; a weak D match, TRBD1 (5 bases). Germline CDR1 MDHEN, CDR2 SYDVKM. CDR3 length: 14 residues. V dropped 6 bases and J dropped 0 bases, with 11 bases sitting between them. CDR3 nucleotides: TGTGCCAGCAGCAAGGGGTCAATGAACACTGAAGCTTTCTTT. This translates into CASSKGSMNTEAFF.

The chain couples TRBV7-9 to TRBJ2-3, with 14 bases matching TRBD2. The CDR3 has 19 residues. V lost 5 bases to trimming and J lost 5 bases; unmatched junction nucleotides: 15. Germline V CDR1 and CDR2: SEHNR, FQNEAQ (reference sequence). CDR3 coding DNA: TGTGCCAGCAGCCGGGGACTAGCGGGAGTGACCCGGCGGGGAGATACGCAGTATTTT. It is translated as CASSRGLAGVTRRGDTQYF. Variable domain in full (rest from reference TRBV7-9 and TRBJ2-3): DTGVSQNPRHKITKRGQNVTFRCDPISEHNRLYWYRQTLGQGPEFLTYFQNEAQLEKSRLLSDRFSAERPKGSFSTLEIQRTEQGDSAMYLCASSRGLAGVTRRGDTQYFGPGTRLTVL.

The chain has TRBV27 and TRBJ2-1; D remains ambiguous. V was clipped by 6 bases and J by 3 bases, with 9 bases between them. Germline V gene lookup returns CDR1 MNHEY and CDR2 SMNVEV (reference sequence). The CDR3 is made up of 13 amino acids. The CDR3 spells CASRYDNYNEQFF. The CDR3 nucleotides are TGTGCCAGCAGGTACGACAACTACAATGAGCAGTTCTTC.

This chain links TRBV11-2 with TRBJ1-1, with 9 positions matching TRBD1. V was clipped by 1 base and J by 3 bases; unmatched bases: 3. Germline values: CDR1 SGHAT, CDR2 FQNNGV. The CDR3 runs to 15 residues. CDR3 in amino acids: CASSLGTGVDTEAFF. The CDR3 region has the DNA TGTGCCAGCAGCTTAGGGACAGGGGTAGACACTGAAGCTTTCTTT.

V usage is TRBV15 and J usage is TRBJ2-3; possible D gene TRBD1, 5 bases. In germline, CDR1 is LNHNV, CDR2 YYDKDF (reference sequence). The CDR3 loop spans 17 amino acids. With 1 base removed from V and 5 bases from J, the gap between germline ends came to 19 bases. DNA for the CDR3: TGTGCCACCAGCAGAGCTTATATCAGGGTCGAGAGAGATACGCAGTATTTT. This codes for CATSRAYIRVERDTQYF. Full variable domain (rest looked up from reference TRBV15 and TRBJ2-3): DAMVIQNPRYQVTQFGKPVTLSCSQTLNHNVMYWYQQKSSQAPKLLFHYYDKDFNNEADTPDNFQSRRPNTSFCFLDIRSPGLGDTAMYLCATSRAYIRVERDTQYFGPGTRLTVL.

The rearrangement links TRBV5-1 to TRBJ1-3, with D hard to call. The CDR3 is 15 residues long. The germline V gene has CDR1 SGHRS and CDR2 YFSETQ. Trimming stripped 4 bases from V and 8 bases from J, with 19 bases between. The CDR3 DNA sequence: TGCGCCAGCAGCCTTCATCCCGGGATCGATGACACCATATATTTT. Translation: CASSLHPGIDDTIYF.

This rearrangement joins TRBV3-1 (or the pseudogene TRBV3-2) to TRBJ1-4; D uncertain. V lost 4 bases, J lost 0 bases, and 12 bases lay in between. The CDR3 runs 16 residues. CDR1 and CDR2 (germline): LGHDT, YNNKEL (reference sequence). CDR3 DNA: TGTGCCAGCAGCCCTGACATGTTTGCAACTAATGAAAAACTGTTTTTT. Translating gives CASSPDMFATNEKLFF.

The CDR3 here is CASSRLAGGGNEQFF. The CDR3, as DNA: TGCGCCAGCAGCAGACTAGCGGGGGGGGGAAATGAGCAGTTCTTC. The V call is TRBV4-3, the J call TRBJ2-1; 14 bases agree with TRBD2. Trimming cost V 5 bases and J 7 bases; bases outside gene matches: 4. CDR1 is LGHNA, CDR2 YSLEER, per germline. The CDR3 runs to 15 residues.

V and J are TRBV6-2 or TRBV6-3 and TRBJ2-7, with TRBD1 matching over 8 bases. In germline, CDR1 is MNHEY, CDR2 SVGEGT. V trimming: 0 bases; J trimming: 0 bases; junction bases outside the gene matches: 4. The CDR3 totals 16 residues. The CDR3 DNA sequence: TGTGCCAGCAGTTACTCCGTCGACAGGGGCTCCTACGAGCAGTACTTC. Its translation: CASSYSVDRGSYEQYF.

V and J are TRBV7-2 and TRBJ2-3; D gene unclear. The germline CDR1 and CDR2 sequences are SGHTA and FQGNSA. The V gene lost 1 base and the J gene lost 7 bases, with 12 bases spanning the gap. The CDR3 runs 14 residues. The CDR3 loop is CASSLGGSKYTQYF. The CDR3, as DNA: TGTGCCAGCAGCTTAGGCGGCAGCAAGTATACGCAGTATTTT.

The chain employs TRBV11-1 and TRBJ1-2; D is unresolved. The V end lost 1 base, the J end lost 2 bases, and 8 bases lay between the germline ends. The CDR3 has 14 amino acids. Germline values: CDR1 SGHAT, CDR2 FQDESV (reference sequence). CDR3: CASSLGHGNYGYTF. The CDR3 nucleotides are TGTGCCAGCAGCTTAGGGCACGGGAACTATGGCTACACCTTC.

The chain employs TRBV7-8 and TRBJ2-1; 11 nucleotides match TRBD1. The germline CDR1 and CDR2 sequences are SGHVS and FQNEAQ. There are 16 residues in the CDR3. V gave up 5 bases and J gave up 7 bases; unmatched junction bases: 10. CDR3 DNA: TGTGCCAGCAGCCCCTGGGGGACAGGGGGGAAAAATGAGCAGTTCTTC. Its translation is CASSPWGTGGKNEQFF. The variable domain in full, with the rest retrieved from reference TRBV7-8 and TRBJ2-1, is GAGVSQSPRYKVAKRGQDVALRCDPISGHVSLFWYQQALGQGPEFLTYFQNEAQLDKSGLPSDRFFAERPEGSVSTLKIQRTQQEDSAVYLCASSPWGTGGKNEQFFGPGTRLTVL.

CDR3 sequence: CAISARTDYGYTF. CDR3 nucleotides: TGTGCCATCAGCGCCCGGACTGACTATGGCTACACCTTC. This chain connects TRBV10-3 to TRBJ1-2, with D unresolved. Deletions cut 6 bases from V and 3 bases from J, with 11 bases between. The germline V gene encodes CDR1 ENHRY and CDR2 SYGVKD. The CDR3 is made up of 13 amino acids.